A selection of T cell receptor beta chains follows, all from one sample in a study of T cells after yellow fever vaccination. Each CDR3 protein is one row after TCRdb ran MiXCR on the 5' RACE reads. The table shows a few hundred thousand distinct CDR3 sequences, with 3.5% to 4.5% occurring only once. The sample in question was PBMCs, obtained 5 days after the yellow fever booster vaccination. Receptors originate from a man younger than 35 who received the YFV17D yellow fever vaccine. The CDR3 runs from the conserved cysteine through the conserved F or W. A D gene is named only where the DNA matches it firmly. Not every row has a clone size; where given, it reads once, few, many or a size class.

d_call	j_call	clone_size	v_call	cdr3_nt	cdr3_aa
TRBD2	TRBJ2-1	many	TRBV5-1	TGCGCCAGCAGCTTGGGACGGGGGGGGAACAATGAGCAGTTCTTC	CASSLGRGGNNEQFF
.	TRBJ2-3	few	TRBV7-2	TGTGCCAGCAGCTTCGACCGAGTGGGAGGTACGCAGTATTTT	CASSFDRVGGTQYF
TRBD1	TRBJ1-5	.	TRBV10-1	TGCGCCAGCAGCGGACAGGGATTGTTGGGCAATCAGCCCCAGCATTTT	CASSGQGLLGNQPQHF
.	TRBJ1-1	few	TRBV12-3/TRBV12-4	TGTGTCTGTGGTGAAGCTTTCTTT	CVCGEAFF
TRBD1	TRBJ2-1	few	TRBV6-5	TGTGCCACAGGGACAGGGGTCTCCTACAATGAGCAGTTCTTC	CATGTGVSYNEQFF
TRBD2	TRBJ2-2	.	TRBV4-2	TGTGCCAGCAGCAGGGGACTACCGAACACCGGGGAGCTGTTTTTT	CASSRGLPNTGELFF
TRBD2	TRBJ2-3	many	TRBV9	TGTGCCAGCAGCGCCCCGGGTAGCGGGACTAGCACAGATACGCAGTATTTT	CASSAPGSGTSTDTQYF
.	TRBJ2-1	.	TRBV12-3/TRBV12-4	TGTGCCAGCAGTTTAGGGAGTGTCAATGAGCAGTTCTTC	CASSLGSVNEQFF
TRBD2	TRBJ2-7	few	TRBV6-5	TGTGCCAGCAGTGACACGAGCGGGGCCGCCTACGAGCAGTACTTC	CASSDTSGAAYEQYF
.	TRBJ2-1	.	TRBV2	TGTGCCAGCACCCCGAAAACCAGTCCCGACTATGAGCAGTTCTTC	CASTPKTSPDYEQFF
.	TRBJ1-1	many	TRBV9	TGTGCCAGCAGCGTGCAGGGTACGAACACTGAAGCTTTCTTT	CASSVQGTNTEAFF
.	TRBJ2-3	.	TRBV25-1	TGTGCCAGCAGTGTAAGGCAGGGAGGCTCTACAGATACGCAGTATTTT	CASSVRQGGSTDTQYF
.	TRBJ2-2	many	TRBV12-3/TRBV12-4	TGTGCCAGCAGCCGTCGACTGACCCCTGGGGGCGGGGAGCTGTTTTTT	CASSRRLTPGGGELFF
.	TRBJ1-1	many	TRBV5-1	TGCGCCAGCAGCTTCGGGGTCACGAACACTGAAGCTTTCTTT	CASSFGVTNTEAFF
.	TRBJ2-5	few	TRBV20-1	TGCAGTGCTTCCCCGGCGGAGACCCAGTACTTC	CSASPAETQYF
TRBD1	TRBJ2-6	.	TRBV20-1	TGCAGTGCTAGCCGACAGGGTGGGTCCAACGTCCTGACTTTC	CSASRQGGSNVLTF
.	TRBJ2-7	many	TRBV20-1	TGCAGTGCTAGAGTCCCCAGCTCCTACGAGCAGTACTTC	CSARVPSSYEQYF